This T cell receptor (beta chain) was found in a study of shared clonotypes between healthy human individuals (dated by TCRdb to about 2020). With regard to the full study: A couple of women and three men aged 18 to 49 years were included in the cohort. For each donor, three plates each were used for CD4 naive and CD4 memory, two plates were used for CD8 naive, and one plate was used for CD8 memory. The study deeply sequenced blood TCR repertoires of about 5 healthy adults to estimate repertoire size and the extent of clonotype sharing between individuals. Each donor's leukapheresis produced roughly between roughly 0.85 and 10 billion PBMCs. To increase sequencing depth and limit assay-specific biases, different laboratories used diverse techniques to prepare libraries and sequence TCR repertoires. The paper's findings and limits, for the study overall: Because the study included only a small number of donors, the genetic and exposure-history diversity represented was limited. Around 5.4% of naive CD4, 3.5% of naive CD8, about 2.4% of memory CD4, and over 0.35% of memory CD8 clonotypes were shared across four donors. Compared with non-shared clonotypes, clonotypes shared by all four sorted-subset donors had higher generation probabilities. Estimated clonotype richness was generally larger for naive than for memory subsets. Sampling was restricted to blood, and TCR repertoires in tissues likely differ from the TCR repertoires found in blood. Incomplete sequencing was indicated by rarefaction of sorted-subset datasets, despite the large sequencing depth. Pairwise subsampling led to the expectation that sequencing depth would affect the degree of clonotype sharing among donors.

The donors were healthy, HIV-negative adults with no recently reported acute infections or vaccinations. Every donor was a Caucasian adult living in Nashville, Tennessee, USA. Magnetic negative selection was used to enrich CD4+ T cells, after which naive cells were positively selected on CD45RA and the negative fraction became the memory subset. After blood collection by leukapheresis, PBMCs were isolated using Ficoll-Histopaque density gradient centrifugation and then cryopreserved in the vapor phase of liquid nitrogen. Analytical flow cytometry was used to check the purity and quantity of each magnetically sorted T cell population. From each sorted fraction, genomic DNA was isolated and quantified by UV absorbance on a Nanodrop 2000c. About this clone itself: The target of this receptor is not known. No quality values exist for individual bases; no much larger clone is one base distant.

Using the deep immunoSEQ assay, TCR CDR3 regions were amplified from genomic DNA by multiplex PCR. Extracted genomic DNA from each cell subset was spread evenly across all wells of several immunoSEQ 96-well plates, with each plate serving as a replicate. For sorted subsets, each replicate PCR was loaded with 200 ng genomic DNA, equivalent to approximately 27,000 T cell genomes. Purified libraries were measured with a Qubit 3.0 fluorometer, size-checked on a Bioanalyzer 2100, and measured again with the KAPA Library Quantification kit. Every immunoSEQ 96-well plate was sequenced on a separate single-read 150-cycle Illumina NextSeq 550 flow cell. The paper's data handling went like this. The immunoSEQ output contained only junctional sequences without quality scores, so filtering could not match that applied to full-length reads. To assign V/J genes and CDR3, sequences were annotated against IMGT germline references using PyIR, a Python wrapper for IgBLAST v1.9. Reads were filtered out if the reads had weak V/J assignments (E-value above 1e-6), no CDR3, stop codons, out-of-frame junctions, or ambiguous translated residues. V3J clonotypes were defined as sequences sharing an identical inferred V gene, J gene, and CDR3 amino acid sequence. To compute the percentage overlap between repertoires, the number of shared unique clonotypes was divided by the size of the smaller repertoire. Repertoire richness was assessed with RTK rarefaction, the Chao1 estimator, and Recon v2.1 estimates of unobserved clonotypes. Generation probabilities for all TCRbeta clonotypes obtained by the gDNA method from a handful of donors were computed using OLGA. Imported from immuneACCESS, the table was reduced by TCRdb to in-frame sequences with V and J called. These copies leave out some clones; in studies compared against another copy, an unresolved V gene accounts for under half, and the cause of the remainder is not known. V and J calls and clone size are those listed in that table; D and trimming were worked out from the DNA. The sample contains more than 2 million clones, 85% to 95% of them found a single time. The ten largest make up 0.1% to 0.15% of the sample.

This TCR came from a man between 18 and 29 years old in good health. Source material: naive CD4+ T cells sorted from blood. The cell subset or site label on this specimen signifies: CD45RA+ positively selected.

In nucleotide form, the sequence is TGTGCCAGCAGTTCGATCCAGTTGGCTAACTATGGCTACACCTTC. Its amino acids are CASSSIQLANYGYTF. The rearrangement joined TRBV11-2 to TRBJ1-2, with the identity of the D gene unclear. The germline V gene encodes CDR1 SGHAT and CDR2 FQNNGV. The CDR3 runs 15 residues from the cysteine to the phenylalanine. Just the 45-base CDR3 DNA is kept, in frame starting at base 1. V is shortened by 6 bases, J by 0 bases, and the region joining them spans 14 bases.